The clone carrying this TCR beta chain was seen ten or more times. Antigen unknown. The data were obtained in a study of identical twins. Per the germline V gene, CDR1 is SGHTA and CDR2 is FQGTGA. Trimming left V 1 base short and J 6 bases short, with 9 bases between. This CDR3 spans 14 amino acids. Template switching (which added a universal primer site) was used, and cDNA carried unique molecular identifiers. Each CDR3 protein gets one entry after TCRdb re-called the 5' RACE reads with MiXCR. The table has under 500,000 distinct CDR3 sequences, roughly an eighth seen once; the top ten hold more than 0.8%. Study-level results: Cross-sectional statistical analysis, not tracking of the same donors, underpinned the conclusions. It was possible that invariant MAIT and iNKT cells partly confounded the zero-insertion analyses.

Separately, the same data were catalogued under a study of yellow fever vaccine responses in identical twins.

J is TRBJ2-2 and V is TRBV7-3; possible D gene TRBD2, 5 bases. The clonotype comes from a young woman in good health. The sequenced material came from CD4+ T cells sorted from blood. CDR3 in DNA: TGTGCCAGCAGCTTAATGATCGGGGCCGGGGAGCTGTTTTTT. Translated: CASSLMIGAGELFF. The full variable domain, completed using reference TRBV7-3 and TRBJ2-2, is GAGVSQTPSNKVTEKGKYVELRCDPISGHTALYWYRQSLGQGPEFLIYFQGTGAADDSGLPNDRFFAVRPEGSVSTLKIQRTERGDSAVYLCASSLMIGAGELFFGEGSRLTVL.